This TCR beta chain appears in the sequencing data of a study of CD8 T cells in Susac syndrome. Looking at the study overall: Blood was drawn from patients with Susac syndrome. At that point, they were therapy-naive, on corticosteroids, or on intravenous immunoglobulin alone.

An amount of RNA that ranged from roughly 0.5 to 1 ug was reverse transcribed with random hexamers. Multiplex PCR with immunoSEQ amplified the TCR beta CDR3 across 54 Vbeta and 13 Jbeta. TCRdb re-called the immunoSEQ multiplex PCR reads with MiXCR, one entry per CDR3 protein. The top ten hold 0.5% to 0.65% of the sample, which has 80,000 or so distinct CDR3 sequences, 93% seen once. This sequence originates from a human donor with Susac syndrome. Material: CD4+ T cells from PBMCs.

In DNA, the CDR3 is TGCGCCAGCAGCCCGATCGGACAGGGGTATGAGCAGTTCTTC. This gives the protein CASSPIGQGYEQFF. The chain couples TRBV4-3 to TRBJ2-1; 9 bases match TRBD1. The CDR3 spans 14 residues. The germline gives CDR1 LGHNA, CDR2 YSLEER. J was trimmed by 8 bases and V by 4 bases; bases with no gene match: 6.